This paragraph covers one TCR beta chain sequence. Its matching antigen is unknown. This sample was taken from a study of shared clonotypes between healthy human individuals. Study in general: Three plates each covered CD4 naive and memory; CD8 naive two, CD8 memory one. Study-level results: Clonotypes shared by all four sorted-subset donors had higher generation probabilities than non-shared clonotypes.

The table came from immunoSEQ multiplex PCR; TCRdb's copy has only in-frame clones and leaves some out. The data contain 1.4 million or so clones, approximately 98.5% of them singletons. There are 16 residues in the CDR3. The V gene lost 5 bases and the J gene lost 4 bases, with 18 bases spanning the gap. Germline V CDR1 and CDR2: ENHRY, SYGVKD. This sequence joins TRBV10-3 and TRBJ2-1; D may be TRBD1 or TRBD2 (5 bases each). The source of this sequence is a man between 25 and 39 years old in good health. The sequenced sample consisted of naive CD4+ T cells sorted from blood. Specified subset: CD45RA+ positively selected. CDR3 protein: CAISQPGRGAYNEQFF. In DNA, the CDR3 is TGTGCCATCAGTCAACCGGGACGGGGTGCGTACAATGAGCAGTTCTTC.